This TCR beta chain is from a study of blood T cell repertoires in COVID-19. The overall study: Material from acute and convalescent COVID-19 was sourced from the United States, Italy and Spain. T cells, B-cell-depleted T cells, or PBMCs provided the cDNA or gDNA that served as material.

Under the authors' procedure: The authors estimated nucleated cell counts from reference gene primer amplification. The method was immunoSEQ multiplex PCR; TCRdb's version includes in-frame clones alone and lacks a portion of them. That table gives V, J and clone size, and the DNA gave D and trimming. The sample includes 210,000 or so clones, under 90% of them seen just once. The germline gives CDR1 GTSNPN, CDR2 SVGIG (reference sequence). V gave up 8 bases and J gave up 7 bases, with 14 bases separating them. The CDR3 runs 12 residues. This TCR derives from a human donor in a cohort sampled during active COVID-19. What was sequenced was peripheral blood. V gene TRBV30 combines with J gene TRBJ2-2, with TRBD1 as a possible D gene (6 bases). CDR3 sequence: CARTRGGGELFF. CDR3 nucleotides: TGTGCCCGGACCAGGGGTGGCGGGGAGCTGTTTTTT.